Presented here are 28 T cell receptor beta chains from one specimen sequenced in a study of cytomegalovirus exposure and HLA in healthy donors (dated by TCRdb to about 2017). The method behind the library was the immunoSEQ multiplex PCR assay. The table comes from immuneACCESS by way of TCRdb, which keeps in-frame sequences with V and J called. Part of the clones is missing from these tables; in studies checked, under half for an unresolved V gene and the rest for unknown reasons. The sample table shows 150,000 to 200,000 clones, and roughly 88% are seen once. The ten most abundant clones make up approximately 1.5% of the sample. What was sequenced was PBMCs. These receptors were obtained from a woman younger than 30 in good health and CMV-seronegative.

This clone occurred a few times. V and J are TRBV11-2 and TRBJ2-7; perhaps TRBD2 as D (6 bases). The V end lost 1 base, the J end lost 2 bases, and 12 bases lay between the germline ends. CDR1 SGHAT and CDR2 FQNNGV come from the germline V gene. This CDR3 is 15 amino acids long. CDR3 protein: CASSLGGTQAYEQYF. The CDR3 nucleotides are TGTGCCAGCAGCTTAGGTGGGACTCAGGCCTACGAGCAGTACTTC.

This clone appeared a single time. The chain carries TRBV7-9 and TRBJ1-2; the D gene is possibly TRBD1 (6 bases). CDR3 length: 15 residues. Per the germline V gene, CDR1 is SEHNR and CDR2 is FQNEAQ (reference sequence). V was pared by 1 base and J by 0 bases, with 9 bases between. The CDR3 DNA follows: TGTGCCAGCAGCTTAGGGGGGCTTCCTAACTATGGCTACACCTTC. It is translated as CASSLGGLPNYGYTF. The full variable domain, completed using reference TRBV7-9 and TRBJ1-2, is DTGVSQNPRHKITKRGQNVTFRCDPISEHNRLYWYRQTLGQGPEFLTYFQNEAQLEKSRLLSDRFSAERPKGSFSTLEIQRTEQGDSAMYLCASSLGGLPNYGYTFGSGTRLTVV.

J is TRBJ1-5 and V is TRBV6-5; D perhaps matches TRBD1 (5 bases). The CDR3 is 16 amino acids. Between the trimmed V and J ends, which lost 2 bases and 4 bases, there was a span of 15 bases. Per the germline V gene, CDR1 is MNHEY and CDR2 is SVGAGI. CDR3 in amino acids: CASSYPLLTENQPQHF. Here the CDR3 DNA reads TGTGCCAGCAGTTACCCGTTACTGACAGAAAATCAGCCCCAGCATTTT.

The chain combines TRBV5-6 with TRBJ1-1; D is possibly TRBD1 (6 bases). The V and J ends lost 3 bases and 0 bases respectively, with 18 bases between them. Germline V lookup: CDR1 SGHDT, CDR2 YYEEEE. The CDR3 extends over 17 amino acids. The DNA of the CDR3 is TGTGCCAGCAGCTCCCTTAGACAGGCGAACATGAACACTGAAGCTTTCTTT. This gives the protein CASSSLRQANMNTEAFF.

The chain joins TRBV9 to TRBJ2-3, with 10 bases that match TRBD2. The CDR3 has 17 residues. The V gene's germline CDR1 is SGDLS and CDR2 YYNGEE. V dropped 0 bases and J dropped 2; count of bases not matched to a gene: 6. CDR3 amino acids: CASSVAASGGITDTQYF. The CDR3 nucleotides read TGTGCCAGCAGCGTAGCGGCTAGCGGGGGAATCACAGATACGCAGTATTTT.

The CDR3 region is CASSIQGAGRDIQYF. CDR3 coding DNA: TGTGCCAGTAGTATACAGGGGGCAGGGAGGGACATTCAGTACTTC. This rearrangement joins TRBV19 to TRBJ2-4; a possible D gene is TRBD1 (8 bases). The CDR3 is 15 residues long. Germline V gene sequence: CDR1 LNHDA, CDR2 SQIVND (reference sequence). Trimming removed 2 bases from V and 8 bases from J, with 16 bases in between. The full variable domain, with the rest looked up from reference TRBV19 and TRBJ2-4, is DGGITQSPKYLFRKEGQNVTLSCEQNLNHDAMYWYRQDPGQGLRLIYYSQIVNDFQKGDIAEGYSVSREKKESFPLTVTSAQKNPTAFYLCASSIQGAGRDIQYFGAGTRLSVL.

The chain links TRBV6-4 to TRBJ2-1, with TRBD2 matching over 14 bases. Per germline, CDR1 MRHNA and CDR2 SNTAGT. The CDR3 consists of 15 residues. V shed 8 bases, J shed 8 bases, and the junction held 8 bases outside the gene matches. The DNA of the CDR3 is TGTGCCAGCGGACTAGCGGGAGGTTCGGCAGATGAGCAGTTCTTC. This encodes CASGLAGGSADEQFF.

The chain is built from TRBV27 and TRBJ1-2, with D perhaps matching TRBD1 (5 bases). This CDR3 comprises 13 residues. Germline V CDR1 and CDR2: MNHEY, SMNVEV (reference sequence). V lost 3 bases to trimming and J lost 8 bases, with 13 bases between them. The CDR3 protein is CASSFAGLRGYTF. The CDR3 nucleotides read TGTGCCAGCAGTTTTGCAGGGCTCCGGGGCTACACCTTC.

This sequence joins TRBV2 and TRBJ2-3; D may be TRBD2 (5 bases). V lost 6 bases and J lost 4, with 17 bases in between. CDR1 and CDR2 (germline): SNHLY, FYNNEI. The CDR3 has 15 residues. CDR3 nucleotide sequence: TGTGCCAGCAGATTGTTGAGTGGGAGCTCAGATACGCAGTATTTT. Translation gives CASRLLSGSSDTQYF. The variable domain in full, with the rest retrieved from reference TRBV2 and TRBJ2-3, is EPEVTQTPSHQVTQMGQEVILRCVPISNHLYFYWYRQILGQKVEFLVSFYNNEISEKSEIFDDQFSVERPDGSNFTLKIRSTKLEDSAMYFCASRLLSGSSDTQYFGPGTRLTVL.

This chain connects TRBV2 to TRBJ1-3, with a weak D call TRBD1 (5 bases). The length of the CDR3 is 15 residues. Germline CDR1 SNHLY, CDR2 FYNNEI. V shed 6 bases and J shed 3 bases, with 15 bases lying between them. The CDR3 sequence: CASSEPGLSGNTIYF. The CDR3, as DNA: TGTGCCAGCAGCGAACCGGGACTGAGTGGAAACACCATATATTTT.

V is TRBV6-1 and J is TRBJ2-1; maybe TRBD1 (6 bases). Deletions cut 6 bases from V and 9 bases from J, with 18 bases between. Germline V gene lookup returns CDR1 MNHNS and CDR2 SASEGT. The CDR3 extends over 14 amino acids. DNA of the CDR3: TGTGCCAGCAGGGTACAGGGAACCAAGGGTGAGCAGTTCTTC. Translated, it gives CASRVQGTKGEQFF.

In DNA form, the CDR3 reads TGTGCCAGCAGCCCGAACCGGGGGGGCACCGGGGAGCTGTTTTTT. The encoded protein is CASSPNRGGTGELFF. The chain carries TRBV7-3 and TRBJ2-2; 8 bases are a match to TRBD2. Germline V gene data show CDR1 as SGHTA and CDR2 as FQGTGA. Trimming took 5 bases from V and 4 from J; bases not matched to a gene: 6. The CDR3 spans 15 residues. Complete variable domain (other parts from reference TRBV7-3 and TRBJ2-2): GAGVSQTPSNKVTEKGKYVELRCDPISGHTALYWYRQSLGQGPEFLIYFQGTGAADDSGLPNDRFFAVRPEGSVSTLKIQRTERGDSAVYLCASSPNRGGTGELFFGEGSRLTVL.

V and J are TRBV28 and TRBJ2-3; TRBD2 matches at 8 bases. This CDR3 spans 17 amino acids. Trimming removed 2 bases from V and 8 bases from J; junction bases left unmatched: 15. Per the germline V gene, CDR1 is MDHEN and CDR2 is SYDVKM. The CDR3 spells CASSLQVSGAPTGTQYF. The CDR3 nucleotides read TGTGCCAGCAGTTTACAGGTTAGCGGGGCCCCTACGGGTACGCAGTATTTT.

This clone was observed a few times. The chain couples TRBV5-1 to TRBJ1-6, with D maybe TRBD1 (5 bases). Trimming shortened V by 0 bases and J by 10 bases, and 14 bases separated the two germline ends. The CDR3 totals 15 residues. Per the germline V gene, CDR1 is SGHRS and CDR2 is YFSETQ. The CDR3 spells CASSLGTGGGSPLHF. The CDR3 bases are TGCGCCAGCAGCTTGGGGACCGGGGGTGGATCACCCCTCCACTTT.

J is TRBJ1-1 and V is TRBV12-5, with TRBD1 as a possible D gene (6 bases). The CDR3 sequence is 13 residues long. V gave up 4 bases and J gave up 11 bases, with 17 bases separating them. The V gene's germline CDR1 is LGHNT and CDR2 FRNRAP. This chain's CDR3 is CASGSLTTGSAFF. The DNA of the CDR3 is TGTGCTAGTGGTTCCCTCACGACAGGTAGTGCTTTCTTT.

This chain connects TRBV6-1 to TRBJ2-7, with a tentative D call TRBD1 (6 bases). This CDR3 contains 15 residues. Germline CDR1 reads MNHNS; CDR2 reads SASEGT. The V gene lost 4 bases and the J gene lost 2 bases, with 15 bases spanning the gap. The CDR3 DNA sequence: TGTGCCAGCAGTGCAGGGGTCGGGGCCGCCTACGAGCAGTACTTC. Its protein is CASSAGVGAAYEQYF.

The V call is TRBV7-8, the J call TRBJ1-5; D call uncertain. The CDR3 covers 16 residues. Germline CDR1 reads SGHVS; CDR2 reads FQNEAQ. Trimming removed 2 bases from V and 3 bases from J, with 14 bases in between. The CDR3 DNA reads as TGTGCCAGCAGCTTACGCCCCTACGAAGTCAATCAGCCCCAGCATTTT. It encodes CASSLRPYEVNQPQHF.

V usage is TRBV19 and J usage is TRBJ1-2, with D possibly matching TRBD1 (5 bases). The CDR3 sequence is 13 residues long. Trimming took off 3 bases at V and 8 bases at J, with 13 bases between the two ends. Germline V gene data show CDR1 as LNHDA and CDR2 as SQIVND (reference sequence). Here the CDR3 reads CASSMGEVYGYTF. In nucleotides, the CDR3 is TGTGCCAGTAGTATGGGGGAGGTCTACGGCTACACCTTC. Full variable domain (outside the CDR3, taken from reference TRBV19 and TRBJ1-2): DGGITQSPKYLFRKEGQNVTLSCEQNLNHDAMYWYRQDPGQGLRLIYYSQIVNDFQKGDIAEGYSVSREKKESFPLTVTSAQKNPTAFYLCASSMGEVYGYTFGSGTRLTVV.

This sequence joins TRBV2 and TRBJ1-2; 7 bases match TRBD1. Germline lookup yields CDR1 SNHLY and CDR2 FYNNEI. The junction had 2 bases not matched to a gene; V was cut back by 5 bases and J by 2 bases. This CDR3 region has 13 residues. As DNA, the CDR3 is TGTGCCAGCAGTTCGACAGGGAACTATGGCTACACCTTC. Its protein product is CASSSTGNYGYTF.

This chain links TRBV2 with TRBJ1-4, with a weak D call TRBD1 (5 bases). The V end lost 5 bases, the J end lost 8 bases, and 18 bases lay between the germline ends. CDR1 SNHLY and CDR2 FYNNEI come from the germline V gene. CDR3 length: 15 amino acids. The CDR3 reads CASSKTGERGEKLFF. In DNA form, the CDR3 reads TGTGCCAGCAGTAAAACGGGGGAACGAGGGGAAAAACTGTTTTTT. The full variable domain, completed using reference TRBV2 and TRBJ1-4, is EPEVTQTPSHQVTQMGQEVILRCVPISNHLYFYWYRQILGQKVEFLVSFYNNEISEKSEIFDDQFSVERPDGSNFTLKIRSTKLEDSAMYFCASSKTGERGEKLFFGSGTQLSVL.

V usage is TRBV7-9 and J usage is TRBJ2-1; 7 positions match TRBD2. The germline V gene encodes CDR1 SEHNR and CDR2 FQNEAQ (reference sequence). The CDR3 totals 13 residues. V trimming: 5 bases; J trimming: 7 bases; junction bases outside the gene matches: 5. The CDR3 loop is CASSDGRWNEQFF. The CDR3 nucleotides are TGTGCCAGCAGCGACGGGAGGTGGAATGAGCAGTTCTTC.

V is TRBV2 and J is TRBJ2-7; D not certain. Trimming pared 9 bases from V and 3 bases from J, leaving 9 bases between. The length of the CDR3 is 11 residues. CDR1 and CDR2 from the germline V gene are SNHLY and FYNNEI. DNA for the CDR3: TGTGCCAGTGCAAACTACTACGAGCAGTACTTC. Translating gives CASANYYEQYF.

This chain joins TRBV7-9 and TRBJ2-7, with 7 bases fitting TRBD1. J lost 4 bases, V lost 2 bases, and 5 bases had no gene match. Germline V lookup: CDR1 SEHNR, CDR2 FQNEAQ (reference sequence). The CDR3 covers 14 residues. The CDR3 sequence is CASSLTGAWYEQYF. The CDR3 DNA is TGTGCCAGCAGCTTAACAGGGGCATGGTACGAGCAGTACTTC. The full variable domain, in which reference TRBV7-9 and TRBJ2-7 provide the parts outside the CDR3, is DTGVSQNPRHKITKRGQNVTFRCDPISEHNRLYWYRQTLGQGPEFLTYFQNEAQLEKSRLLSDRFSAERPKGSFSTLEIQRTEQGDSAMYLCASSLTGAWYEQYFGPGTRLTVT.

This chain connects TRBV11-2 to TRBJ2-1, with a tentative D call TRBD2 (5 bases). Between the trimmed V and J ends, which lost 6 bases and 6 bases, there was a span of 12 bases. Germline loops: CDR1 SGHAT, CDR2 FQNNGV. The CDR3 consists of 13 residues. The chain's CDR3 is CASRGLRGNEQFF. The CDR3 bases are TGTGCCAGCAGGGGTTTACGGGGCAATGAGCAGTTCTTC.

The genes are TRBV27 and TRBJ1-1; unclear D gene. Trimming removed 5 bases from V and 4 bases from J, with 5 bases in between. The CDR3 is made up of 11 amino acids. Germline V gene lookup returns CDR1 MNHEY and CDR2 SMNVEV (reference sequence). The CDR3 protein is CASSRGTEAFF. The CDR3 DNA reads TGTGCCAGCAGTCGAGGCACTGAAGCTTTCTTT.

The chain recombines TRBV5-6 with TRBJ2-5; 11 bases are shared with TRBD1. V shed 0 bases, J shed 5 bases, and the junction held 12 bases outside the gene matches. CDR1 and CDR2 from the germline V gene are SGHDT and YYEEEE. The CDR3 consists of 18 residues. CDR3: CASSLVGGQGAERETQYF. In nucleotides, the CDR3 is TGTGCCAGCAGCTTGGTCGGCGGACAGGGGGCCGAAAGGGAGACCCAGTACTTC.

This clone showed up just a few times. V is TRBV4-1 and J is TRBJ2-5; 9 bases map to TRBD1. Germline CDR1 is MGHRA and CDR2 is YSYEKL. V gave up 0 bases and J gave up 0 bases; unmatched junction bases: 2. The CDR3 totals 16 residues. The CDR3 nucleotides are TGCGCCAGCAGCCAAGAGGGACAGGGTTACCAAGAGACCCAGTACTTC. The encoded protein is CASSQEGQGYQETQYF.

This clone has a single count. The chain uses TRBV5-4 and TRBJ2-1; D perhaps matches TRBD1 (6 bases). This CDR3 has 14 residues. Trimming shortened V by 8 bases and J by 4 bases, and 16 bases separated the two germline ends. The germline V gene encodes CDR1 SGHNT and CDR2 YYREEE (reference sequence). The CDR3 sequence: CASMMGHLYNEQFF. CDR3 nucleotide sequence: TGTGCCAGTATGATGGGACACCTGTACAATGAGCAGTTCTTC.